Shown below are 5 T cell receptor beta chains from a single sample sequenced in a study of T cells in Graves' hyperthyroidism and ophthalmopathy. Amplified regions were TCR beta CDR3 sequences from RNA transcripts. First-round RT-PCR with HTBI primers amplified the TCR CDR3 region. TCRdb re-called the multiplex PCR reads with MiXCR, one entry per CDR3 protein. The sample carries about 580,000 distinct CDR3 sequences, more than 11% recorded once. Sequencing used blood. These receptor sequences come from a woman in her 30s with Graves' hyperthyroidism that later progressed to Graves' ophthalmopathy.

There are many counts of this clonotype. The chain couples TRBV6-1 to TRBJ2-7; a weak D match, TRBD2 (6 bases). The V gene's germline CDR1 is MNHNS and CDR2 SASEGT. CDR3 length equals 16 residues. The ends were cut back, 5 bases at V and 0 bases at J, with 17 bases in the middle. The DNA for the CDR3 is TGTGCCAGCAGTACAACCCGCGGGGTCTACTCCTACGAGCAGTACTTC. Translated, it gives CASSTTRGVYSYEQYF.

This clonotype was seen a few times. This sequence joins TRBV9 and TRBJ2-3; D is possibly TRBD2 (5 bases). CDR1 is SGDLS, CDR2 YYNGEE, per germline. CDR3 length equals 16 residues. V was trimmed by 0 bases and J by 0 bases, leaving 11 bases between them. The CDR3 is CASSVGPTTSTDTQYF. Here the CDR3 DNA reads TGTGCCAGCAGCGTAGGCCCGACTACCAGCACAGATACGCAGTATTTT.

The sample holds a few counts of this clonotype. The chain employs TRBV7-9 and TRBJ1-1; tentative D call: TRBD1 (6 bases). This CDR3 is built from 14 residues. From germline, CDR1 is SEHNR and CDR2 FQNEAQ (reference sequence). V lost 1 base to trimming and J lost 6 bases, with 12 bases between them. The DNA of the CDR3 is TGTGCCAGCAGCTTAGTAGAGGGGGACGCTGAAGCTTTCTTT. This translates into CASSLVEGDAEAFF.

The chain has TRBV28 and TRBJ2-3; TRBD1 aligns across 10 bases. The germline gives CDR1 MDHEN, CDR2 SYDVKM. The CDR3 contains 15 residues. J was trimmed by 5 bases and V by 4 bases; bases with no gene match: 6. CDR3 sequence (DNA): TGTGCCAGCAGTTCAGACAGGGGGCCCCTAGATACGCAGTATTTT. Its translation is CASSSDRGPLDTQYF. Looking up the rest from reference TRBV28 and TRBJ2-3 gives the full variable domain: DVKVTQSSRYLVKRTGEKVFLECVQDMDHENMFWYRQDPGLGLRLIYFSYDVKMKEKGDIPEGYSVSREKKERFSLILESASTNQTSMYLCASSSDRGPLDTQYFGPGTRLTVL.

This clonotype was detected ten times or more. The chain is built from TRBV27 and TRBJ1-6; TRBD1 might be the D (6 bases). The CDR3 spans 13 residues. Germline CDR1 MNHEY, CDR2 SMNVEV (reference sequence). Trimming took off 8 bases at V and 9 bases at J, with 14 bases between the two ends. Here the CDR3 reads CASRQGKGSPLHF. For the CDR3, the DNA is TGTGCCAGCCGCCAGGGGAAAGGTTCACCCCTCCACTTT.